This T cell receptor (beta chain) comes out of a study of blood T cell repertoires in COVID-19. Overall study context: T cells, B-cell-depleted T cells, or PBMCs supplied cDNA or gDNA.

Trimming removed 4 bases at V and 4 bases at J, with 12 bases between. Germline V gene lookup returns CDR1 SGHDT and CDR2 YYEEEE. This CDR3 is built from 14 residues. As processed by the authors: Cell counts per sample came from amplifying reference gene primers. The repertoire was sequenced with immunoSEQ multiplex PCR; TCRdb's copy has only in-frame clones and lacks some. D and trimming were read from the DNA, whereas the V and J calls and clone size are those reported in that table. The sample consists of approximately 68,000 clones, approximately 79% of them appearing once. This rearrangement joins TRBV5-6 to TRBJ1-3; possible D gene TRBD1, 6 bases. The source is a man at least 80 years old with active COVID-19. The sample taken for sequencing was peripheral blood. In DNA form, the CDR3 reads TGTGCCAGCAGCCTCGGGACATTCGGAAACACCATATATTTT. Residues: CASSLGTFGNTIYF.